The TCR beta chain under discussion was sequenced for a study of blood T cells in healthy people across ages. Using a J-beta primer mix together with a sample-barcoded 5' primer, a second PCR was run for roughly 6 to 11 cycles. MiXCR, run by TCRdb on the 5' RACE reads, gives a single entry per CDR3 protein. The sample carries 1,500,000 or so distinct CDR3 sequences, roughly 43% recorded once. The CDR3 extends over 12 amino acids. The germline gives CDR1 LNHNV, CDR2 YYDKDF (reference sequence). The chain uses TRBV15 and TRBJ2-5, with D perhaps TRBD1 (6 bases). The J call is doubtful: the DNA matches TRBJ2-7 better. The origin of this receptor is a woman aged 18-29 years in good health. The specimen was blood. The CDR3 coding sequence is TGTGCCACCAGCAGAGTAGGGGGCGAGCAGTACTTC. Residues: CATSRVGGEQYF.